This TCR beta chain came from a study of blood T cell repertoires in COVID-19. Study at large: Italy, Spain and the United States were the sources of the convalescent and acute COVID-19 samples. T cells, B-cell-depleted T cells, or PBMCs supplied cDNA or gDNA.

This clone was counted only a few times. How the authors handled the data: Cell counts per sample came from amplifying reference gene primers. The repertoire was sequenced with immunoSEQ multiplex PCR; TCRdb's copy has only in-frame clones and lacks some. The V and J calls and the clone size are those of that table, but D and trimming were determined from the DNA. The sample gives 450,000 to 500,000 clones, 80% to 90% of which show up once; approximately 2.9% is in the top ten. Germline CDR1 and CDR2: SGHVS and FQNEAQ. This CDR3 contains 16 residues. J was trimmed by 4 bases and V by 5 bases; bases with no gene match: 10.

This receptor was identified in a human donor in a cohort sampled during active COVID-19. Sequenced: peripheral blood. J is TRBJ1-2 and V is TRBV7-8; 10 nucleotides line up with TRBD1. The CDR3 nucleotides are TGTGCCAGCAGCCCCATGGGGGGGACAGGGGCCTATGGCTACACCTTC. Protein sequence: CASSPMGGTGAYGYTF.